This T cell receptor beta chain was retrieved from a study of long-term antiretroviral therapy in people with HIV. Findings and limits, study-wide: Repertoires from HIV showed CDR3 length ranges narrower than those of controls.

The V gene lost 5 bases and the J gene lost 4 bases, with 6 bases spanning the gap. The V gene's germline CDR1 is SGHTA and CDR2 FQGNSA. The CDR3 runs to 11 residues. An immunoSEQ assay, version v3.0, was performed at survey level. Assay used: immunoSEQ multiplex PCR; TCRdb lists only in-frame clones, some missing. Here the sample spans approximately 25,000 clones, around 80% being singletons. As concerns this clone: What it binds is unknown.

The chain is built from TRBV7-2 and TRBJ2-7; no reliable D call. The source is a woman in her forties with HIV. The sample in question was unsorted PBMCs, obtained 1.2 years after starting antiretroviral therapy. CDR3: CASSPNYEQYF. CDR3 in DNA: TGTGCCAGCAGCCCTAATTACGAGCAGTACTTC.